Sequencing of this T cell receptor (beta chain) was carried out in a study of blood T cell repertoires in COVID-19 (dated by TCRdb to 2018 to 2020). Regarding the research as a whole: The collaborator samples originated in the United States, Italy and Spain and spanned the acute and convalescent phases of COVID-19. The repertoires were made available in a free public database intended to serve as a resource for research on the immune response to SARS-CoV-2. The prospective study material was composed of cDNA or gDNA derived from T cells, B-cell-depleted T cells, or PBMCs. Samples came from the ongoing ImmuneRACE study (first 160 participants) plus 1,254 subjects from 6 global collaborators. Nearly every sample came with metadata listing a de-identified subject ID, COVID-19 status, age in years and sex. The dataset comprised deeply sampled blood TCRbeta repertoires from subjects exposed to, actively infected with, or recovered from COVID-19. Where available, HLA class I and class II types were obtained from metadata supplied by the sample provider rather than from assay-based typing. Here is what the overall study found, with its caveats: The quantity of clinical and demographic metadata differed by source and by participant and was supplied without curation.

Note on this clone: Its cognate antigen has yet to be identified. No clone much larger than this one lies a single base away; base qualities are absent.

The germline V gene (reference sequence) supplies CDR1 MNHEY and CDR2 SMNVEV. The CDR3 spans 15 residues, from the cysteine through the phenylalanine. Of all the DNA, just the CDR3 is kept, 45 bases in frame from base 1. V is clipped by 3 bases and J by 1 base, and the sequence between their germline boundaries is 12 bases long. Collaborating institutions collected whole blood in K2EDTA tubes following their own protocols. For TCRbeta analysis, collaborator samples were shipped as frozen whole blood, as isolated PBMCs, or as DNA extracted from either sample type. The immunoSEQ Assay, a bias-controlled multiplex PCR, was used to amplify TCRbeta CDR3 regions from genomic DNA. Under the source paper's analysis protocol: Nucleated cell counts per sample were estimated from amplification of reference gene primers within the assay. To quantify the absolute abundance of each unique TCRbeta CDR3 rearrangement, sequence reads were collapsed and filtered. Productive Simpson clonality was computed per sample as the square root of Simpson's diversity index over productive rearrangements. Here the immuneACCESS table is served through TCRdb, limited to in-frame sequences with V and J called. Missing clones are a known gap in these copies; in checked studies unresolved V genes cover under half, and the rest lacks a known reason. V and J calls plus clone size are reproduced from that table; the DNA served to infer D and trimming. In this sample the table shows about 88,000 clones, 83% of which occur a single time. The ten most abundant clones make up 10% to 12% of the sample.

This sequence was found in a human donor in a cohort sampled during active COVID-19. This chain joins TRBV27 to TRBJ1-2; a tentative D match to TRBD1 spans 5 bases. Material: peripheral blood. CDR3 loop: CASSFQAQGNYGYTF. The DNA sequence is as follows: TGTGCCAGCAGTTTTCAAGCCCAGGGTAACTATGGCTACACCTTC.